The present T cell receptor beta chain was sequenced within a study of blood T cell repertoires in COVID-19. Repertoires were generated with immunoSEQ multiplex PCR, while TCRdb's copy carries only in-frame clones and drops some. The sample includes about 86,000 clones, around 80% of them seen just once. CDR3 length: 16 residues. V shed 0 bases and J shed 4 bases, with 14 bases lying between them. CDR1 and CDR2 (germline): LNHNV, YYDKDF (reference sequence). The chain joins TRBV15 to TRBJ2-3; D possibly corresponds to TRBD2 (6 bases). The sample was peripheral blood. The sequence was obtained from a woman older than 75 with acute or convalescent COVID-19. CDR3 amino acids: CATSRDLAAGADTQYF. CDR3 sequence (DNA): TGTGCCACCAGCAGAGATTTAGCGGCTGGGGCAGATACGCAGTATTTT. The variable domain in full, with the rest retrieved from reference TRBV15 and TRBJ2-3, is DAMVIQNPRYQVTQFGKPVTLSCSQTLNHNVMYWYQQKSSQAPKLLFHYYDKDFNNEADTPDNFQSRRPNTSFCFLDIRSPGLGDTAMYLCATSRDLAAGADTQYFGPGTRLTVL.